The clone carrying this T cell receptor beta chain has a handful of counts. Germline-derived CDR1 and CDR2 are SNHLY and FYNNEI. The V end lost 7 bases, the J end lost 5 bases, and 10 bases lay between the germline ends. There are 12 residues in the CDR3. This specimen belongs to a study of early T cells in non-severe SARS-CoV-2 infection. Study context: Sequencing input comprised bulk RNA from unsorted whole blood; chain pairing was not available.

Tagging with unique molecular identifiers was applied to individual cDNA molecules. TCRdb processed the 5' RACE reads anew with MiXCR; each CDR3 protein has one entry. Of tens of thousands of distinct CDR3 sequences listed, approximately 10% are singletons. The sample was whole blood. The source is an adult who was a healthcare worker with PCR-confirmed SARS-CoV-2 infection or an uninfected control (not recorded which). The V gene is TRBV2, the J gene TRBJ2-3; D might be TRBD1 (5 bases). CDR3 region: CASTGRGDTQYF. CDR3 nucleotides: TGTGCCAGCACGGGTAGGGGAGATACGCAGTATTTT.